This T cell receptor beta chain appears in the sequencing data of a study of blood T cell repertoires in COVID-19 (TCRdb year 2020). With respect to the entire study: Samples covering the acute and convalescent phases of COVID-19 were provided by collaborators in the United States, Italy and Spain. Samples came from the ongoing ImmuneRACE study (first 160 participants) plus 1,254 subjects from 6 global collaborators. The material from the prospective study consisted of cDNA or gDNA derived from T cells, B-cell-depleted T cells, or PBMCs. The repertoires were made available in a free public database intended to serve as a resource for research on the immune response to SARS-CoV-2. Where HLA class I and class II types were available, the types were taken from metadata supplied by the sample provider, not from assay-based typing. The dataset comprised deeply sampled blood TCRbeta repertoires from subjects exposed to, actively infected with, or recovered from COVID-19. The sample metadata nearly always contained a de-identified subject ID, COVID-19 status, age in years and sex. What the study reported, not specific to this receptor: The quantity of clinical and demographic metadata differed by source and by participant and was supplied without curation.

The CDR3 contains 14 residues, cysteine and phenylalanine counted. Only the CDR3 DNA stays, 42 bases, in frame from base 1. CDR1 and CDR2 were assigned from the germline V gene as MDHEN and SYDVKM. V is reduced by 5 bases and J by 3 bases, leaving a spacing of 11 bases between them. In the case of this clone: The antigen it recognizes is unknown. Per-base quality was not reported, and no clone a single base away is much larger than it.

Participants in the prospective study were enrolled through a virtual design, were aged roughly 18 to 90 years, and lived in approximately 25 United States geographic areas. To assign participants to cohorts, the prospective study relied on clinical history that participants themselves reported in a screening survey and a study questionnaire. For ImmuneRACE Cohort 3, a participant was defined as recovered based on two consecutive negative NP/OP PCR tests, clearance by a healthcare professional, or resolution of symptoms. In the prospective study, mobile phlebotomists collected whole blood, serum and a nasopharyngeal or oropharyngeal swab from each participant. Prospective study participants could optionally give additional blood draws and questionnaires over an approximately 2-month period. Blood samples from the prospective study were shipped frozen or at room temperature prior to DNA extraction.

The immunoSEQ Assay, a bias-controlled multiplex PCR, was used to amplify TCRbeta CDR3 regions from genomic DNA. The study's own analysis went as follows. Nucleated cell counts per sample were estimated from amplification of reference gene primers within the assay. To quantify the absolute abundance of each unique TCRbeta CDR3 rearrangement, sequence reads were collapsed and filtered. For each sample, productive Simpson clonality was calculated as the square root of Simpson's diversity index over productive rearrangements. In TCRdb, the immuneACCESS table is reduced to in-frame sequences with V and J assigned. These tables do not hold every clone; where another copy was compared, an unresolved V gene accounts for under half, and the others remain unexplained. The V and J calls and clone size are taken from that table; D and trimming were inferred from the DNA. The sample profile shows almost 200,000 clones; about 89% of them were found once. The top ten clonotypes cover roughly 8.8% of the sample.

The chain was built from TRBV28 and TRBJ2-4; confidence is insufficient to name the D gene. Sample: PBMCs or T cells enriched from blood (not recorded which). This TCR came from a woman younger than 30 who had recovered from COVID-19. The nucleotides read TGTGCCAGCAGTCCGCAGGCTGTCAAAAACATTCAGTACTTC. The translation is CASSPQAVKNIQYF.